The sequence of this TCR beta chain was determined in a study of regulatory T cells in long-lasting Graves disease. In building TCR beta libraries, iRepertoire HTBI primers were used together with Arm-PCR of CDR3 regions. Authors' processing steps: The samples yielded about 60 TRBV and about 15 TRBJ segments. TCRdb ran MiXCR on the multiplex PCR reads and lists one entry per CDR3 protein. TCRdb, rather than the study authors, made the V and J calls. Of approximately 440,000 distinct CDR3 sequences listed, about 25% are singletons. Study-wide results and limits: The number of shared public clonotypes was higher in persistent patients (more than 2,500) than new patients (under 1,000). The study found TRBV28, TRBJ1-2 and TRBJ2-5 favored in persistent disease.

This clonotype came up a few times. The antigen remains undetermined. V lost 4 bases to trimming and J lost 14 bases, with 12 bases between them. Germline V CDR1 and CDR2: SNHLY, FYNNEI. The CDR3 is made up of 11 amino acids. The time point: persistent/refractory GD, antithyroid drugs over 5 years with positive TRAb. Preparation of the TCR library used RNA extracted from PBMCs. The specimen was peripheral blood mononuclear cells (PBMCs), collected when the disease was refractory, from a patient treated with antithyroid drugs. This TCR was recovered from a female donor with Graves disease. The V call is TRBV2, the J call TRBJ2-1; unclear D gene. The CDR3 DNA sequence: TGTGCCAGCAGTGGTATGGGATGGAAGTTCTTC. As protein: CASSGMGWKFF. Full variable domain (missing parts from reference TRBV2 and TRBJ2-1): EPEVTQTPSHQVTQMGQEVILRCVPISNHLYFYWYRQILGQKVEFLVSFYNNEISEKSEIFDDQFSVERPDGSNFTLKIRSTKLEDSAMYFCASSGMGWKFFGPGTRLTVL.